These 14 T cell receptor beta chains were sequenced from one sample in a study of blood T cell repertoires in COVID-19. Only in-frame clones appear in the TCRdb table, and some are missing; sequencing was by immunoSEQ multiplex PCR. The data contain about 160,000 clones, 88% of them singletons. The sample taken for sequencing was PBMCs or T cells enriched from blood (not recorded which). The receptors were sampled from a woman aged 45-65 years who had recovered from COVID-19.

This chain connects TRBV4-2 to TRBJ1-2; D might be TRBD1 (5 bases). The CDR3 spans 17 residues. V was clipped by 1 base and J by 1 base, with 16 bases between them. Per the germline V gene, CDR1 is LGHNA and CDR2 is YNFKEQ. The DNA of the CDR3 is TGTGCCAGCAGCCAAGTGTTTGAGCGACAGAATAACTATGGCTACACCTTC. This gives the protein CASSQVFERQNNYGYTF.

The chain joins TRBV29-1 to TRBJ1-5, with D possibly being TRBD1 (6 bases). Trimming took off 4 bases at V and 5 bases at J, with 12 bases between the two ends. There are 13 residues in the CDR3. Germline V lookup: CDR1 SQVTM, CDR2 ANQGSEA. CDR3 sequence reads: CSVGVAGDQPQHF. Written as DNA, the CDR3 is TGCAGCGTTGGTGTGGCAGGGGATCAGCCCCAGCATTTT. Drawing the rest from reference TRBV29-1 and TRBJ1-5, the complete variable domain is SAVISQKPSRDICQRGTSLTIQCQVDSQVTMMFWYRQQPGQSLTLIATANQGSEATYESGFVIDKFPISRPNLTFSTLTVSNMSPEDSSIYLCSVGVAGDQPQHFGDGTRLSIL.

This clone has only one observation. The rearrangement joins TRBV29-1 to TRBJ2-3; D not certain. This CDR3 spans 14 amino acids. The V and J ends lost 6 bases and 0 bases respectively, with 13 bases between them. CDR1 and CDR2 (germline): SQVTM, ANQGSEA. CDR3 residues: CSVNQKSSTDTQYF. In DNA form, the CDR3 reads TGCAGCGTCAACCAGAAATCTAGCACAGATACGCAGTATTTT.

The chain joins TRBV28 to TRBJ2-7; weak D call: TRBD2 (5 bases). V shed 7 bases and J shed 5 bases, with 18 bases lying between them. CDR3 length: 14 amino acids. Per the germline V gene, CDR1 is MDHEN and CDR2 is SYDVKM. CDR3 coding DNA: TGTGCCAGCACCCAAGGCGGGCCGTCAAACGAGCAGTACTTC. It specifies CASTQGGPSNEQYF.

The genes are TRBV29-1 and TRBJ2-3; 9 nucleotides align to TRBD2. V lost 2 bases to trimming and J lost 2 bases; unmatched junction nucleotides: 2. From germline, CDR1 is SQVTM and CDR2 ANQGSEA. The CDR3 covers 14 residues. Written as DNA, the CDR3 is TGCAGCGTTGAACAGCGGGGGGACACAGATACGCAGTATTTT. This codes for CSVEQRGDTDTQYF.

V gene TRBV7-9 combines with J gene TRBJ2-1; possibly TRBD2 for D (6 bases). Germline CDR1 reads SEHNR; CDR2 reads FQNEAQ (reference sequence). V lost 4 bases, J lost 2 bases, and 12 bases lay in between. This CDR3 contains 15 residues. CDR3 residues: CASSSFGGTYNEQFF. CDR3 sequence (DNA): TGTGCCAGCAGCTCCTTTGGGGGGACCTACAATGAGCAGTTCTTC.

The J gene is TRBJ2-6, the V gene TRBV12-5; 12 nucleotides line up with TRBD2. CDR1 and CDR2 (germline): LGHNT, FRNRAP. V was clipped by 6 bases and J by 10 bases; unmatched bases: 13. This CDR3 has 17 amino acids. The DNA for the CDR3 is TGTGCTAGTGGCCGCCCCACTAGCGGGGGGATTCGAAACGTCCTGACTTTC. It codes for CASGRPTSGGIRNVLTF.

V is TRBV5-6 and J is TRBJ2-7; 11 bases are shared with TRBD2. The ends lost 4 bases at V and 2 bases at J; junction bases unmatched: 8. Germline CDR1 and CDR2: SGHDT and YYEEEE. The CDR3 is 16 residues long. The CDR3 bases are TGTGCCAGCAGCATACTAGCGGGGGCCCTAGCCTACGAGCAGTACTTC. This codes for CASSILAGALAYEQYF.

This clone was seen only once. V and J are TRBV5-5 and TRBJ1-5; D gene uncertain. Per germline, CDR1 SGHKS and CDR2 YYEKEE (reference sequence). Trimming took 7 bases from V and 0 from J, leaving 20 bases between them. The CDR3 runs to 17 residues. CDR3 amino acids: CASSEGGLRYSNQPQHF. For the CDR3, the DNA is TGTGCCAGCTCCGAAGGAGGGCTGAGATATAGCAATCAGCCCCAGCATTTT.

This clone was observed a handful of times. The chain links TRBV5-4 to TRBJ2-7; 7 nucleotides line up with TRBD1. The CDR3 extends over 15 amino acids. CDR1 SGHNT and CDR2 YYREEE come from the germline V gene (reference sequence). V lost 4 bases, J lost 3 bases, and 10 bases stayed unmatched. CDR3 amino acids: CASSPGGTGVYEQYF. The CDR3 nucleotides read TGTGCCAGCAGCCCGGGCGGCACAGGGGTCTACGAGCAGTACTTC.

V gene TRBV5-1 combines with J gene TRBJ1-1; D ambiguous. There are 14 residues in the CDR3. V gave up 4 bases and J gave up 5 bases, with 15 bases separating them. CDR1 and CDR2 from the germline V gene are SGHRS and YFSETQ. CDR3 coding DNA: TGCGCCAGCAGCCACGATTGGGTAGCGACTGAAGCTTTCTTT. This encodes CASSHDWVATEAFF.

The gene calls are TRBV24-1 and TRBJ2-3; TRBD2 matches 8 bases. The CDR3 is made up of 17 amino acids. CDR1 KGHDR and CDR2 SFDVKD come from the germline V gene. V lost 3 bases to trimming and J lost 1 base; unmatched junction nucleotides: 8. The CDR3 bases are TGTGCCACCAGTGATCGCCATAGCGGGGCGGGCACAGATACGCAGTATTTT. This translates into CATSDRHSGAGTDTQYF.

The chain joins TRBV10-2 to TRBJ1-1; tentative D call: TRBD1 (5 bases). CDR1 is WSHSY and CDR2 is SAAADI in the germline V gene. V gave up 2 bases and J gave up 1 base, with 5 bases separating them. This CDR3 is 13 amino acids long. Here the CDR3 reads CASSETGNTEAFF. As DNA, the CDR3 is TGCGCCAGCAGTGAGACAGGGAACACTGAAGCTTTCTTT.

The chain combines TRBV12-3 or TRBV12-4 with TRBJ1-2; D call uncertain. The CDR3 runs to 13 residues. V was pared by 7 bases and J by 0 bases, with 9 bases between. The CDR3 sequence: CASTKTTNYGYTF. The DNA of the CDR3 is TGTGCCAGCACCAAGACAACTAACTATGGCTACACCTTC.